Listed here are 26 T cell receptor beta chains from one sample, sequenced in a study of cytomegalovirus exposure and HLA in healthy donors (dated by TCRdb to the late 2010s). Library prep was done by the immunoSEQ multiplex PCR assay. For the multiplex PCR, a mixture combining 60 forward primers for TCR Vbeta segments and 13 reverse primers for TCR Jbeta segments was used. TCRdb took this table from immuneACCESS and kept in-frame rearrangements with V and J called. Such tables lack part of the clones; where checked against another copy, unresolved V genes explain under half of the gap, and the rest is unexplained. Across this sample there are about 140,000 clones, with roughly 65% seen only once. The leading ten clones occupy approximately 1.8% of the sample. Sequenced: PBMCs. These receptors originate from a woman between 25 and 40 years old in good health and CMV-seronegative.

CDR3 bases: TGTGCCAGCAGTCCCGCGCGGGAGATTGACGAGCAGTACTTC. Its protein product is CASSPAREIDEQYF. The chain is built from TRBV28 and TRBJ2-7; 7 bases match TRBD2. V was clipped by 5 bases and J by 5 bases; unmatched bases: 9. Germline CDR1 and CDR2: MDHEN and SYDVKM. CDR3 length: 14 residues.

This chain links TRBV29-1 with TRBJ2-7, with D possibly TRBD2 on 6 matching bases. With 3 bases removed from V and 7 bases from J, the gap between germline ends came to 19 bases. The CDR3 runs 14 residues. Germline CDR1 SQVTM, CDR2 ANQGSEA. CDR3 residues: CSVEKGRGVGEQYF. The DNA for the CDR3 is TGCAGCGTTGAGAAAGGGCGGGGAGTAGGAGAGCAGTACTTC.

This clone was picked up one time. This chain uses TRBV28 with TRBJ2-3; 8 bases line up with TRBD2. The germline gives CDR1 MDHEN, CDR2 SYDVKM. Trimming at V came to 6 bases and at J to 1 base, leaving 9 bases not matched to a gene. The CDR3 runs to 16 residues. CDR3 DNA sequence: TGTGCCAGCAGGAGCCGAGCGGGGGCCGGCACAGATACGCAGTATTTT. Protein product: CASRSRAGAGTDTQYF.

The rearrangement links TRBV5-6 to TRBJ1-2, with TRBD1 identical over 8 bases. V lost 4 bases and J lost 4; bases outside the gene matches: 15. The CDR3 covers 17 residues. The germline V gene encodes CDR1 SGHDT and CDR2 YYEEEE. The CDR3 DNA reads TGTGCCAGCAGCCTTGGGGCAGGGGGCGCGATCGTCTATGGCTACACCTTC. Translation gives CASSLGAGGAIVYGYTF.

V and J are TRBV7-6 and TRBJ1-3; D is unclear. This CDR3 is 15 amino acids long. The germline CDR1 and CDR2 sequences are SGHVS and FNYEAQ. V was cut by 5 bases and J by 0 bases, with 11 bases left in between. CDR3 loop: CASSEQSFSGNTIYF. CDR3 DNA sequence: TGTGCCAGCAGCGAACAGTCTTTCTCTGGAAACACCATATATTTT.

This chain connects TRBV6-1 to TRBJ1-5, with TRBD1 matching over 7 bases. The CDR3 has 15 amino acids. Germline CDR1 is MNHNS and CDR2 is SASEGT. Trimming cost V 4 bases and J 5 bases; bases outside gene matches: 8. Here the CDR3 reads CASSAGTELYQPQHF. DNA for the CDR3: TGTGCCAGCAGTGCGGGGACAGAGCTTTATCAGCCCCAGCATTTT.

J is TRBJ2-2 and V is TRBV7-3; 10 bases fit TRBD2. CDR1 and CDR2 (germline): SGHTA, FQGTGA. The CDR3 length is 15 residues. Losses at the gene ends were 5 bases for V and 2 bases for J; bases not matched to a gene: 2. This chain's CDR3 is CASSRTSGNTGELFF. The CDR3 DNA sequence: TGTGCCAGCAGCCGGACTAGCGGAAACACCGGGGAGCTGTTTTTT.

V is TRBV27 and J is TRBJ2-1; 8 bases are shared with TRBD2. Germline V lookup: CDR1 MNHEY, CDR2 SMNVEV (reference sequence). The CDR3 runs 14 residues. Trimming took 6 bases from V and 9 from J; bases not matched to a gene: 10. Here the CDR3 DNA reads TGTGCCAGCAGCTCCCCAGGACTAGCCATTGAGCAGTTCTTC. The encoded protein is CASSSPGLAIEQFF.

This chain links TRBV28 with TRBJ2-2; 12 nucleotides line up with TRBD2. There are 16 residues in the CDR3. Germline loops: CDR1 MDHEN, CDR2 SYDVKM. Trimming took 6 bases from V and 3 from J; bases not matched to a gene: 5. The CDR3 bases are TGTGCCAGCAGCCTACTAGCGGGGGGTTACACCGGGGAGCTGTTTTTT. It encodes CASSLLAGGYTGELFF.

The chain joins TRBV28 to TRBJ1-1, with D perhaps TRBD1 (5 bases). Germline CDR1 and CDR2: MDHEN and SYDVKM. V was shortened by 6 bases and J by 4 bases, with 12 bases between the two germline ends. The CDR3 spans 13 residues. The CDR3 region has the DNA TGTGCCAGCAGCACAGGAGGGCTCACTGAAGCTTTCTTT. Its protein product is CASSTGGLTEAFF.

The chain uses TRBV28 and TRBJ1-2; 7 bases are shared with TRBD1. The CDR3 consists of 18 residues. Germline CDR1 and CDR2: MDHEN and SYDVKM. Germline trimming cut 5 bases from V and 2 bases from J; bases unmatched to any gene: 17. The CDR3 nucleotides are TGTGCCAGCAGTCCCGGGGGGGCAGGGGGATCGGCGAACTATGGCTACACCTTC. Translation gives CASSPGGAGGSANYGYTF.

The chain employs TRBV5-1 and TRBJ2-5; TRBD1 matches at 11 bases. Looked up from germline, CDR1 is SGHRS and CDR2 is YFSETQ. Losses at the gene ends were 4 bases for V and 4 bases for J; bases not matched to a gene: 3. The CDR3 length is 14 residues. The CDR3 here is CASSRTGGAETQYF. For the CDR3, the DNA is TGCGCCAGCAGCAGGACAGGGGGCGCAGAGACCCAGTACTTC.

J is TRBJ2-1 and V is TRBV5-5, with D perhaps matching TRBD1 (6 bases). Germline CDR1 is SGHKS and CDR2 is YYEKEE (reference sequence). Trimming cost V 0 bases and J 7 bases, with 14 bases left between them. CDR3 size: 15 residues. The CDR3 loop reads CASSLEGQRWNEQFF. The CDR3 DNA is TGTGCCAGCAGCTTGGAAGGACAGAGGTGGAATGAGCAGTTCTTC. The whole variable domain, remainder taken from reference TRBV5-5 and TRBJ2-1, is DAGVTQSPTHLIKTRGQQVTLRCSPISGHKSVSWYQQVLGQGPQFIFQYYEKEERGRGNFPDRFSARQFPNYSSELNVNALLLGDSALYLCASSLEGQRWNEQFFGPGTRLTVL.

The chain carries TRBV28 and TRBJ1-2; D not resolved. Trimming removed 4 bases from V and 8 bases from J, with 11 bases in between. The CDR3 sequence is 12 residues long. Looked up from germline, CDR1 is MDHEN and CDR2 is SYDVKM. As DNA, the CDR3 is TGTGCCAGCAGTTCATGGGCGGAGGGCTACACCTTC. Its translation: CASSSWAEGYTF.

The rearrangement uses TRBV4-1 and TRBJ2-7; TRBD1 matches at 9 bases. The CDR3 has 16 residues. CDR1 MGHRA and CDR2 YSYEKL come from the germline V gene. V dropped 3 bases and J dropped 2; count of bases not matched to a gene: 8. CDR3 in DNA: TGCGCCAGCAGCCAGATTCCGGGACAGGGCACCTACGAGCAGTACTTC. Encoded protein: CASSQIPGQGTYEQYF.

This chain connects TRBV5-1 to TRBJ2-2, with TRBD1 matching over 8 bases. V shed 3 bases and J 7 bases; nucleotides not matched to a gene: 5. CDR1 is SGHRS and CDR2 is YFSETQ in the germline V gene. The CDR3 sequence is 14 residues long. The CDR3 protein is CASSSDRVSGELFF. The DNA of the CDR3 is TGCGCCAGCAGCTCGGACAGGGTCAGCGGGGAGCTGTTTTTT.

The chain links TRBV11-2 to TRBJ2-7; TRBD1 aligns across 12 bases. V lost 2 bases and J lost 3; bases outside the gene matches: 8. This CDR3 spans 17 amino acids. CDR1 is SGHAT, CDR2 FQNNGV, per germline. CDR3 DNA: TGTGCCAGCAGCTTACGAACCGGGACAGGGGGCGTCTACGAGCAGTACTTC. This gives the protein CASSLRTGTGGVYEQYF.

This chain uses TRBV11-2 with TRBJ2-3, with 7 bases fitting TRBD2. This CDR3 is 16 amino acids long. In germline, CDR1 is SGHAT, CDR2 FQNNGV. Trimming took 4 bases from V and 7 from J; bases not matched to a gene: 14. This CDR3 is CASSSVRGGRSHTQYF. The CDR3 nucleotides read TGTGCCAGCAGCTCCGTTCGCGGGGGACGTTCACATACGCAGTATTTT.

This clone was recorded once. The CDR3: CASSLTGVSNQPQHF. DNA of the CDR3: TGCGCCAGCAGCTTAACGGGGGTTAGCAATCAGCCCCAGCATTTT. This chain links TRBV5-1 with TRBJ1-5; D perhaps matches TRBD1 (5 bases). This CDR3 has 15 amino acids. The germline V and J ends were trimmed by 2 bases and 0 bases, with 9 bases remaining between them. Per germline, CDR1 SGHRS and CDR2 YFSETQ. Based on the CDR3 plus reference TRBV5-1 and TRBJ1-5, the full variable domain is KAGVTQTPRYLIKTRGQQVTLSCSPISGHRSVSWYQQTPGQGLQFLFEYFSETQRNKGNFPGRFSGRQFSNSRSEMNVSTLELGDSALYLCASSLTGVSNQPQHFGDGTRLSIL.

The chain carries TRBV30 and TRBJ1-2, with 7 bases matching TRBD1. The CDR3 spans 13 residues. Trimming removed 3 bases from V and 7 bases from J; junction bases left unmatched: 8. Germline CDR1 and CDR2: GTSNPN and SVGIG (reference sequence). As DNA, the CDR3 is TGTGCCTGGAGCCCCGGGACAGACCGTGGCTACACCTTC. As protein: CAWSPGTDRGYTF.

This clone was counted a single time. V gene TRBV30 combines with J gene TRBJ1-6; 7 bases are a match to TRBD1. The CDR3 totals 15 residues. Per the germline V gene, CDR1 is GTSNPN and CDR2 is SVGIG (reference sequence). Trimming at V came to 0 bases and at J to 9 bases, leaving 8 bases not matched to a gene. This CDR3 reads CAWSVPRQGLSPLHF. The DNA for the CDR3 is TGTGCCTGGAGTGTCCCCAGACAGGGACTTTCACCCCTCCACTTT. The full variable domain, its missing parts supplied by reference TRBV30 and TRBJ1-6, is SQTIHQWPATLVQPVGSPLSLECTVEGTSNPNLYWYRQAAGRGLQLLFYSVGIGQISSEVPQNLSASRPQDRQFILSSKKLLLSDSGFYLCAWSVPRQGLSPLHFGNGTRLTVT.

The chain has TRBV7-8 and TRBJ1-1, with 8 bases that match TRBD1. CDR3 length equals 16 residues. V trimming: 0 bases; J trimming: 0 bases; junction bases outside the gene matches: 3. The germline gives CDR1 SGHVS, CDR2 FQNEAQ. The CDR3 protein is CASSLARGRLNTEAFF. The CDR3 DNA reads as TGTGCCAGCAGCTTAGCCAGGGGGCGTTTGAACACTGAAGCTTTCTTT.

The J gene is TRBJ1-6, the V gene TRBV10-2; weak D call: TRBD1 (5 bases). This CDR3 is 14 amino acids long. V was clipped by 5 bases and J by 9 bases, with 14 bases between them. Germline values: CDR1 WSHSY, CDR2 SAAADI. This CDR3 is CASSLSGEGSPLHF. The CDR3 DNA reads as TGCGCCAGCAGTCTCTCGGGGGAAGGTTCACCCCTCCACTTT.

The J gene is TRBJ1-3, the V gene TRBV9; possible D gene TRBD1, 6 bases. The length of the CDR3 is 16 residues. V lost 4 bases and J lost 0, with 14 bases in between. From germline, CDR1 is SGDLS and CDR2 YYNGEE. The CDR3: CASSPGGRFSGNTIYF. The CDR3 DNA reads TGTGCCAGCAGCCCGGGGGGCAGGTTCTCTGGAAACACCATATATTTT.

The rearrangement joins TRBV7-9 to TRBJ1-1; no clear D. Germline CDR1 SEHNR, CDR2 FQNEAQ (reference sequence). Trimming removed 0 bases from V and 11 bases from J, with 13 bases in between. The CDR3 sequence is 13 residues long. CDR3 in amino acids: CASSLAAGVRAFF. The CDR3 DNA is TGTGCCAGCAGCTTAGCAGCCGGGGTGCGGGCTTTCTTT.

By proportion, this clone is medium-sized (0.01 to 0.1%). This sequence joins TRBV9 and TRBJ1-1; D uncertain. The germline V and J ends were trimmed by 2 bases and 0 bases, with 8 bases remaining between them. This CDR3 has 14 residues. The germline V gene has CDR1 SGDLS and CDR2 YYNGEE. The CDR3 loop is CASSVFSVNTEAFF. The CDR3 DNA sequence: TGTGCCAGCAGCGTTTTCTCGGTGAACACTGAAGCTTTCTTT.